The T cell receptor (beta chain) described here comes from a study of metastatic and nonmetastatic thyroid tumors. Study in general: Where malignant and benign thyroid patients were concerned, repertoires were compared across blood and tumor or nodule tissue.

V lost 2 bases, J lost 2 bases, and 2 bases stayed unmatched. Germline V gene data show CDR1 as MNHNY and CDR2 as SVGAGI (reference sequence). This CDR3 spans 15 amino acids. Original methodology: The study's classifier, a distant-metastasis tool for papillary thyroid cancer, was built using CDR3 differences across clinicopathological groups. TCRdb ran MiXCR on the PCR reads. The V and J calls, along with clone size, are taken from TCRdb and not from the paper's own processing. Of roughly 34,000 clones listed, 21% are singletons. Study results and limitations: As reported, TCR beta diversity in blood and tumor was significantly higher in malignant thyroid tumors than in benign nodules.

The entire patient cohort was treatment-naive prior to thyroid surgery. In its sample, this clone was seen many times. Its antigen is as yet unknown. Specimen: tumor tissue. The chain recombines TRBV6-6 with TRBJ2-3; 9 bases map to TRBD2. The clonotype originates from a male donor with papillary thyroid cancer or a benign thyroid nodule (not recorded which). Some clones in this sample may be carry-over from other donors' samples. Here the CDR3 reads CASSYLAGYTDTQYF. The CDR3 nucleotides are TGTGCCAGCAGTTACCTAGCGGGGTACACAGATACGCAGTATTTT.